These T cell receptor beta chains were read from a single sample in a study of cytomegalovirus exposure and HLA in healthy donors. Clones were sequenced by immunoSEQ multiplex PCR, and TCRdb holds only the in-frame ones, with some missing. The sample contains tens of thousands of clones, 90% of which appear only once. Sequenced: PBMCs. The origin of the receptors is a woman younger than 30 in good health and CMV-seronegative. Both conserved end residues are part of each CDR3. The D gene is left open where the match is weak. Clone size is given for some rows only: seen once, a few or many times, or a class if the clone is expanded.

>TRBD2|TRBV5-1|NA|TRBJ2-7
TGCGCCAGCAGCTTTCTAGCGGTCTCCTACGAGCAGTACTTC
CASSFLAVSYEQYF
>NA|TRBV7-2|NA|TRBJ2-7
TGTGCCAGCAGCTTAGTCCAGCGCTACGAGCAGTACTTC
CASSLVQRYEQYF
>NA|TRBV7-6|NA|TRBJ1-1
TGTGCCAGCAGCTTAAGGAGGGGCCCGACAATTCAAAAAGGTGAAGCTTTCTTT
CASSLRRGPTIQKGEAFF
>TRBD1|TRBV15|NA|TRBJ2-5
TGTGCCACCAGCAGAGATAGGGGGACAGGGATAGAGACCCAGTACTTC
CATSRDRGTGIETQYF
>NA|TRBV29-1|NA|TRBJ1-1
TGCAGCGTTGGGGGCAGTGAAGCTTTCTTT
CSVGGSEAFF
>NA|TRBV27|NA|TRBJ1-2
TGTGCCAGCAGTTTGGTCGTGTCCAAGGGGTACTATGGCTACACCTTC
CASSLVVSKGYYGYTF
>NA|TRBV7-9|NA|TRBJ1-4
TGTGCCAGCAGCTTTTATGCAACTAATGAAAAACTGTTTTTT
CASSFYATNEKLFF
>TRBD1|TRBV7-9|NA|TRBJ1-4
TGTTCCAGCTGCCGGGACAGTCGCTTGGAACTGTTTTTT
CSSCRDSRLELFF
>NA|TRBV7-2|NA|TRBJ1-2
TGTGCCAGCAACAGGAATTCGGGGGCTAACTATGGCTACACCTTC
CASNRNSGANYGYTF
>TRBD2|TRBV19|NA|TRBJ2-5
TGTGCCAGTAGTATGCTAGCGGGAGGTGCAGAGACCCAGTACTTC
CASSMLAGGAETQYF
>TRBD1|TRBV19|NA|TRBJ1-2
TGTGCCAGTAGTCTCTCTCCGGGGACAGGGGTGATCTATGGCTACACCTTC
CASSLSPGTGVIYGYTF
>NA|TRBV18|NA|TRBJ2-7
TGTGCCAGCTCACAAGGGACTGAATACGAGCAGTACTTC
CASSQGTEYEQYF
>TRBD1|TRBV5-1|NA|TRBJ1-1
TGCACCAGCAGCTTGAGTAGGGACAGAGCCAAAAACACTGAAGCTTTCTTT
CTSSLSRDRAKNTEAFF
>TRBD2|TRBV7-2|once|TRBJ2-7
TGTGCCAGCAGCTTAACTAGCGGGAGGCTCCACGAGCAGTACTTC
CASSLTSGRLHEQYF
>TRBD1|TRBV30|NA|TRBJ1-4
TGTGCCTGGAGTACTCTCACAGGGGGCGGGGAGTTTTTT
CAWSTLTGGGEFF
>TRBD1|TRBV27|NA|TRBJ2-7
TGTGCCAGCAGTGTGGGACAGGGGGTTTACGAGCAGTACTTC
CASSVGQGVYEQYF
>TRBD2|TRBV7-8|NA|TRBJ2-1
TGTGCCAGCAGCTTATCCGAAGCGGGATCCTCCTACAATGAGCAGTTCTTC
CASSLSEAGSSYNEQFF
>NA|TRBV2|NA|TRBJ1-2
TGTGCCAGCAGTGGACGTACGGGTCATGGCTACACCTTC
CASSGRTGHGYTF
>TRBD2|TRBV7-9|NA|TRBJ2-1
TGTGCCAGCAGCTCCGGACTAGCGGGCTACAATGAGCAGTTCTTC
CASSSGLAGYNEQFF
>TRBD2|TRBV4-2|NA|TRBJ2-7
TGTGCCAGCAGCCAAGGGGGGGGGAGCTACGAGCAGTACTTC
CASSQGGGSYEQYF
>TRBD2|TRBV5-1|NA|TRBJ2-7
TGCGCCAGCAGCTTGGGGACTAGCGGGAGATACGAGCAGTACTTC
CASSLGTSGRYEQYF
>TRBD1|TRBV19|NA|TRBJ2-7
TGTGCCAGTAGTGTCACCGGGACAGGGGGTGGCGAGCAGTACTTC
CASSVTGTGGGEQYF
>TRBD2|TRBV4-2|NA|TRBJ2-7
TGTGCCAGCAGCTCACGGACTAGCGGGCACTACGAGCAGTACTTC
CASSSRTSGHYEQYF
>NA|TRBV28|NA|TRBJ1-1
TGTGCCAGCAGTGCGACAGGTGGGGTATGGAACACTGAAGCTTTCTTT
CASSATGGVWNTEAFF
>NA|TRBV9|NA|TRBJ1-2
TGTGCCAGCAGCCCACAACGGGCAGGGGTTAACTATGGCTACACCTTC
CASSPQRAGVNYGYTF
>TRBD2|TRBV27|NA|TRBJ2-1
TGTGCCAGCAGTATAGGGACTAGCGGACACAATGAGCAGTTCTTC
CASSIGTSGHNEQFF
>TRBD1|TRBV29-1|NA|TRBJ2-6
TGCAGCGTCACGCTCGGGGACAGGGGCCCCTCTGGGGCCAACGTCCTGACTTTC
CSVTLGDRGPSGANVLTF
>TRBD1|TRBV9|few|TRBJ2-7
TGTGCCAGCAGCGTAGGAGGGGGCGGTTACGAGCAGTACTTC
CASSVGGGGYEQYF